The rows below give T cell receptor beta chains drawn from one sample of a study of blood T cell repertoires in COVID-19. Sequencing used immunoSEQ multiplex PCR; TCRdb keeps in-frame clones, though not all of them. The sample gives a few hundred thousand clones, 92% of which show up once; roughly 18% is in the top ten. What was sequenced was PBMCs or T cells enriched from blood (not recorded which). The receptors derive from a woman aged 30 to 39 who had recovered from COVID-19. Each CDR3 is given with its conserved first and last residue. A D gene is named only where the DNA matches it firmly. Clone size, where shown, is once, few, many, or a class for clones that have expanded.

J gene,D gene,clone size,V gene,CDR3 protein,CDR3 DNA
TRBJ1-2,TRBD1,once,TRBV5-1,CASSIGTVLQGYGYTF,TGCGCCAGCAGCATAGGGACAGTACTCCAAGGCTATGGCTACACCTTC
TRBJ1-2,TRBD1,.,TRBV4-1,CASSHPGQGVGYTF,TGCGCCAGCAGCCATCCGGGACAGGGCGTCGGCTACACCTTC
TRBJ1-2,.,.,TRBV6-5,CASRRDSYGYTF,TGTGCCAGCAGACGAGACAGCTATGGCTACACCTTC
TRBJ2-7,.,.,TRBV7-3,CASSPGVGEQYF,TGTGCCAGCAGCCCAGGGGTGGGCGAGCAGTACTTC
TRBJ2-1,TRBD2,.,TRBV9,CASSVGLAGDKRQFF,TGTGCCAGCAGCGTAGGACTAGCGGGGGACAAGAGGCAGTTCTTC
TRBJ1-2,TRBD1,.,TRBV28,CASSPRTGFNYGYTF,TGTGCCAGCAGTCCTCGGACAGGATTTAACTATGGCTACACCTTC
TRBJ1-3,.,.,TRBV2,CASSRTLSGNTIYF,TGTGCCAGCAGTCGGACTCTGAGTGGAAACACCATATATTTT
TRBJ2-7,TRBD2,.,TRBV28,CASSSPDWGLSEQYF,TGTGCCAGCAGTTCCCCGGACTGGGGACTATCGGAGCAGTACTTC
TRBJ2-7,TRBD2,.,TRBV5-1,CASSPRTSGTPYEQYF,TGCGCCAGCAGCCCTAGGACTAGCGGAACGCCCTACGAGCAGTACTTC
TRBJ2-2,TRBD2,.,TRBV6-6,CASASGPNTGELFF,TGTGCCAGCGCTAGCGGACCGAACACCGGGGAGCTGTTTTTT
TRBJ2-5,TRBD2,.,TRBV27,CASRPSSGGPLYF,TGTGCCAGCAGGCCCTCTAGCGGGGGACCCCTGTACTTC
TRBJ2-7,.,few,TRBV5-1,CASSLGLTGDSEQYF,TGCGCCAGCAGCTTGGGTCTTACAGGAGATTCCGAGCAGTACTTC
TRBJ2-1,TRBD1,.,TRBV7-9,CASSPGDRAGNEQFF,TGTGCCAGCAGCCCCGGGGACAGGGCTGGGAATGAGCAGTTCTTC
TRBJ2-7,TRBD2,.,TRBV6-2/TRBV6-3,CASSSPAGGSYEQYF,TGTGCCAGCAGTTCACCCGCGGGAGGTTCCTACGAGCAGTACTTC
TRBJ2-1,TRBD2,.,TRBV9,CASSVVGGSYNEQFF,TGTGCCAGCAGCGTAGTGGGCGGGAGCTACAATGAGCAGTTCTTC
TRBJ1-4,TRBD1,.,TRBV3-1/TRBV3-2,CASSLGTGAEKLFF,TGTGCCAGCAGCCTTGGGACAGGAGCTGAAAAACTGTTTTTT
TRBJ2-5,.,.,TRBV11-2,CASSLVFGQETQYF,TGTGCCAGCAGCTTAGTTTTCGGTCAAGAGACCCAGTACTTC
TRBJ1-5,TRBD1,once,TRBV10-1,CASSKRDSAGNQPQHF,TGCGCCAGCAGCAAAAGGGACAGCGCAGGCAATCAGCCCCAGCATTTT
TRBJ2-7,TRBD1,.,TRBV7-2,CASSGTGDSSYEQYF,TGTGCCAGCAGCGGGACAGGGGATAGCTCCTACGAGCAGTACTTC
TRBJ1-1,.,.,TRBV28,CASSYGRGRSDEAFF,TGTGCCAGCAGTTACGGGCGGGGGCGGTCAGATGAAGCTTTCTTT
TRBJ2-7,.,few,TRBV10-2,CATNVQGGYYEQYF,TGCGCCACCAACGTACAGGGTGGGTACTACGAGCAGTACTTC
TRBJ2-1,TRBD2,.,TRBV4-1,CASSRAFSPSGRAFSYNEQFF,TGCGCCAGCAGCCGAGCATTCAGTCCTAGCGGGAGGGCCTTCTCCTACAATGAGCAGTTCTTC
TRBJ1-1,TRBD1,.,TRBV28,CASSMGQGVYTEAFF,TGTGCCAGCAGTATGGGACAGGGGGTGTACACTGAAGCTTTCTTT
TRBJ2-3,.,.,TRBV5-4,CASSLGFTSTDTQYF,TGTGCCAGCAGCTTGGGGTTCACAAGCACAGATACGCAGTATTTT
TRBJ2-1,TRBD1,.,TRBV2,CASNNRGRRKAYNEQFF,TGTGCCAGCAACAACAGGGGGCGCCGCAAAGCCTACAATGAGCAGTTCTTC
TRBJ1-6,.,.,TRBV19,CASNLGPNSPLHF,TGTGCCAGTAACCTGGGGCCGAATTCACCCCTCCACTTT
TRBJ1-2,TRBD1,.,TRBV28,CASSQQGGPYGYTF,TGTGCCAGCAGTCAACAGGGGGGGCCCTATGGCTACACCTTC
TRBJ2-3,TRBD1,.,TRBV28,CASSIRTGTTTDTQYF,TGTGCCAGCAGTATTAGGACAGGGACAACCACAGATACGCAGTATTTT
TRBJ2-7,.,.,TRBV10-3,CAISESPGVRPYEQYF,TGTGCCATCAGTGAGTCACCCGGGGTAAGGCCCTACGAGCAGTACTTC
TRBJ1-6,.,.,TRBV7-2,CASSLGPVTGINSPLHF,TGTGCCAGCAGCTTAGGGCCGGTCACAGGGATTAATTCACCCCTCCACTTT
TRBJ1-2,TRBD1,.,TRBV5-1,CASSYNSGGYGYTF,TGCGCCAGCAGCTATAATTCAGGGGGCTATGGCTACACCTTC
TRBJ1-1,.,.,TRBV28,CASSNPRAEAFF,TGTGCCAGCAGTAATCCCCGGGCTGAAGCTTTCTTT
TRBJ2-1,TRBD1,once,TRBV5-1,CASSTQGAIDEQFF,TGCGCCAGCAGCACACAGGGGGCTATTGATGAGCAGTTCTTC
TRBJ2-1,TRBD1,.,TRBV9,CASSGFVTGGGDEQFF,TGTGCCAGCAGCGGATTCGTGACAGGGGGCGGGGATGAGCAGTTCTTC
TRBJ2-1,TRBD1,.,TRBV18,CASSSGGVTSYNEQFF,TGTGCCAGCTCGTCAGGGGGCGTGACCTCCTACAATGAGCAGTTCTTC
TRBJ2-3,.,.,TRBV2,CASSYQGLGDTDTQYF,TGTGCCAGCAGCTACCAGGGACTGGGTGACACAGATACGCAGTATTTT
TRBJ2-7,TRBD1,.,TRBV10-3,CAISDPPGQGPVYEQYF,TGTGCCATCAGTGACCCTCCCGGACAGGGTCCCGTCTACGAGCAGTACTTC
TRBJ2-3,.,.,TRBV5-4,CASSLVTGADTQYF,TGTGCCAGCAGCTTGGTTACGGGGGCAGATACGCAGTATTTT
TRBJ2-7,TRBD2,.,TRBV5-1,CASSPPASGRDYEQYF,TGCGCCAGCAGCCCTCCGGCGAGCGGGAGGGACTACGAGCAGTACTTC
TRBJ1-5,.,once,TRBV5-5,CASTGGDDQPQHF,TGTGCCAGCACGGGGGGTGATGATCAGCCCCAGCATTTT
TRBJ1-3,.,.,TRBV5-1,CASSLMTGISGNTIYF,TGCGCCAGCAGCTTGATGACCGGGATCTCTGGAAACACCATATATTTT
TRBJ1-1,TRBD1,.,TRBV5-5,CASSSAGGMGLGTEAFF,TGTGCCAGCAGCTCCGCAGGGGGCATGGGGTTGGGCACTGAAGCTTTCTTT
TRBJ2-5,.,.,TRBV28,CASNIGGGQETQYF,TGTGCCAGCAACATAGGGGGGGGACAAGAGACCCAGTACTTC
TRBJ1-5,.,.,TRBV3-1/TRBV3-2,CASTEGWVSNQPQHF,TGTGCCAGCACGGAGGGATGGGTCAGCAATCAGCCCCAGCATTTT
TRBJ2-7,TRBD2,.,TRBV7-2,CASSPSTSGLYEQYF,TGTGCCAGCAGCCCCAGTACTAGCGGCCTCTACGAGCAGTACTTC
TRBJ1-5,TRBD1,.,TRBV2,CASRIGTGGTQPQHF,TGTGCCAGCAGGATAGGGACAGGGGGCACTCAGCCCCAGCATTTT
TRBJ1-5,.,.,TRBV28,CASSSAGGEQPQHF,TGTGCCAGCAGTTCCGCGGGGGGCGAACAGCCCCAGCATTTT
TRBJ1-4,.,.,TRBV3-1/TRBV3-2,CASSQGWDTYNEKLFF,TGTGCCAGCAGCCAAGGATGGGACACGTATAATGAAAAACTGTTTTTT
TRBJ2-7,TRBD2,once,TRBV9,CASSVLSGTSGRPTYEQYF,TGTGCCAGCAGCGTACTATCCGGGACTAGCGGGAGACCCACCTACGAGCAGTACTTC
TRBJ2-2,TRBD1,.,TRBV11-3,CASRRTGGGNTGELFF,TGTGCCAGCAGACGGACAGGGGGCGGCAACACCGGGGAGCTGTTTTTT
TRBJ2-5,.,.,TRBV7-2,CASSLISQGFFRETQYF,TGTGCCAGCAGCTTAATCTCGCAGGGGTTTTTTAGGGAGACCCAGTACTTC
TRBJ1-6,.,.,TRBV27,CASSSGNSPLHF,TGTGCCAGCAGTTCCGGGAATTCACCCCTCCACTTT
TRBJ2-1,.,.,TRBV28,CASRAVGLPRAYNEQFF,TGTGCCAGCAGGGCAGTAGGACTGCCGAGGGCCTACAATGAGCAGTTCTTC